These 28 T cell receptor beta chains originate from one sample sequenced in a study of blood T cell repertoires in COVID-19. Method: immunoSEQ multiplex PCR; TCRdb's copy keeps in-frame clones and lacks some. The sample contains tens of thousands of clones, about 81% of which appear only once. The material sequenced was peripheral blood. These receptor sequences come from a woman over 75 with COVID-19, enrolled during active disease.

The chain combines TRBV7-8 with TRBJ1-1; D gene unclear. The CDR3 sequence is 14 residues long. V lost 0 bases, J lost 5 bases, and 10 bases lay in between. Per the germline V gene, CDR1 is SGHVS and CDR2 is FQNEAQ. DNA of the CDR3: TGTGCCAGCAGCTTAGCGTCGCGGGGAACTGAAGCTTTCTTT. Translating it yields CASSLASRGTEAFF.

This clone came up once. The CDR3 DNA follows: TGTGCCAGCAGCTTAGGGACTAGCGGTGGGAATGAGCAGTTCTTC. Amino acids: CASSLGTSGGNEQFF. The J gene is TRBJ2-1, the V gene TRBV11-1; 10 bases map to TRBD2. Germline CDR1 is SGHAT and CDR2 is FQDESV (reference sequence). The CDR3 is made up of 15 amino acids. The V and J ends lost 1 base and 7 bases, in that order; junction bases with no gene match: 4. Full variable domain (rest looked up from reference TRBV11-1 and TRBJ2-1): EAEVAQSPRYKITEKSQAVAFWCDPISGHATLYWYRQILGQGPELLVQFQDESVVDDSQLPKDRFSAERLKGVDSTLKIQPAELGDSAMYLCASSLGTSGGNEQFFGPGTRLTVL.

The chain combines TRBV6-1 with TRBJ1-1; D might be TRBD1 (5 bases). CDR3 size: 15 residues. The V gene lost 2 bases and the J gene lost 8 bases, with 18 bases spanning the gap. CDR1 is MNHNS and CDR2 is SASEGT in the germline V gene. The CDR3 protein is CASSERAGREGEAFF. CDR3 DNA: TGTGCCAGCAGTGAACGGGCTGGCAGGGAAGGAGAAGCTTTCTTT.

This chain connects TRBV5-6 to TRBJ2-2, with 9 bases fitting TRBD2. The CDR3 spans 16 residues. From germline, CDR1 is SGHDT and CDR2 YYEEEE. V was clipped by 0 bases and J by 0 bases; unmatched bases: 0. CDR3 protein: CASSLGLAANTGELFF. The CDR3 DNA is TGTGCCAGCAGCTTGGGACTAGCGGCGAACACCGGGGAGCTGTTTTTT.

This chain joins TRBV9 and TRBJ2-7, with TRBD2 matching 14 bases. The junction had 15 bases not matched to a gene; V was cut back by 4 bases and J by 9 bases. The germline gives CDR1 SGDLS, CDR2 YYNGEE. The CDR3 has 17 residues. CDR3 residues: CASSLDSSGTSGSGQYF. CDR3 DNA sequence: TGTGCCAGCAGCCTCGACTCCTCCGGGACTAGCGGGAGCGGGCAGTACTTC.

This rearrangement joins TRBV10-3 to TRBJ2-7, with 8 bases matching TRBD1. The CDR3 is made up of 14 amino acids. CDR1 and CDR2 from the germline V gene are ENHRY and SYGVKD. V shed 7 bases and J 5 bases; nucleotides not matched to a gene: 10. The CDR3 DNA follows: TGTGCCATCACCGGACAGGGTTCGGTTCACGAGCAGTACTTC. This gives the protein CAITGQGSVHEQYF.

This chain joins TRBV28 and TRBJ2-4, with 9 bases lining up with TRBD1. The trim removed 6 bases at V and 0 bases at J, leaving 15 bases unmatched. Germline V gene data show CDR1 as MDHEN and CDR2 as SYDVKM. CDR3 length: 19 amino acids. The CDR3 spells CASRQTAGQGSLAKNIQYF. CDR3 nucleotide sequence: TGTGCCAGCAGACAAACGGCTGGACAGGGGTCCCTAGCCAAAAACATTCAGTACTTC.

This clone appeared a single time. For the CDR3, the DNA is TGTGCCACTTCTTGGGGAGCTAATGAAAAACTGTTTTTT. Amino acids: CATSWGANEKLFF. This chain connects TRBV10-3 to TRBJ1-4; D ambiguous. Deletions cut 10 bases from V and 3 bases from J, with 12 bases between. The CDR3 spans 13 residues. Germline values: CDR1 ENHRY, CDR2 SYGVKD.

This rearrangement joins TRBV27 to TRBJ2-7, with 13 positions matching TRBD2. V lost 7 bases to trimming and J lost 3 bases; unmatched junction nucleotides: 9. The CDR3 sequence is 16 residues long. The germline CDR1 and CDR2 sequences are MNHEY and SMNVEV (reference sequence). As DNA, the CDR3 is TGTGCCAGCACCCTACGACTAGCGGGGGGCTACTACGAGCAGTACTTC. Encoded protein: CASTLRLAGGYYEQYF.

The chain has TRBV19 and TRBJ2-6; TRBD1 matches 8 bases. CDR3 length: 17 amino acids. J lost 0 bases, V lost 6 bases, and 7 bases had no gene match. Germline CDR1 reads LNHDA; CDR2 reads SQIVND (reference sequence). CDR3 bases: TGTGCCAGTAGCCGAGACAGGGGTAGCTCTGGGGCCAACGTCCTGACTTTC. The encoded protein is CASSRDRGSSGANVLTF.

The chain combines TRBV7-3 with TRBJ2-7; TRBD1 aligns across 7 bases. The CDR3 is 15 amino acids. Per germline, CDR1 SGHTA and CDR2 FQGTGA. V was clipped by 5 bases and J by 3 bases; unmatched bases: 10. This CDR3 is CASSVVGGQFYEQYF. CDR3 in DNA: TGTGCCAGCAGCGTGGTTGGGGGACAGTTCTACGAGCAGTACTTC.

A single count supports this clone. The chain links TRBV5-5 to TRBJ2-7, with D perhaps matching TRBD2 (6 bases). V shed 0 bases and J shed 5 bases, with 12 bases lying between them. The germline V gene encodes CDR1 SGHKS and CDR2 YYEKEE (reference sequence). The CDR3 contains 14 residues. The CDR3 sequence is CASSLARGTHEQYF. CDR3 bases: TGTGCCAGCAGCTTGGCCCGCGGGACCCACGAGCAGTACTTC.

Written as DNA, the CDR3 is TGTGCCAGCACGGGATCATATTACAATGAGCAGTTCTTC. Translation gives CASTGSYYNEQFF. The rearrangement links TRBV6-6 to TRBJ2-1; D might be TRBD2 (5 bases). The germline V gene has CDR1 MNHNY and CDR2 SVGAGI (reference sequence). The CDR3 has 13 residues. Trimming pared 7 bases from V and 4 bases from J, leaving 11 bases between.

The V call is TRBV27, the J call TRBJ2-5; 7 positions match TRBD2. Germline CDR1 is MNHEY and CDR2 is SMNVEV (reference sequence). This CDR3 contains 13 residues. V gave up 4 bases and J gave up 5 bases; unmatched junction bases: 4. The chain's CDR3 is CASSSWGGETQYF. CDR3 DNA: TGTGCCAGCAGTTCCTGGGGGGGGGAGACCCAGTACTTC.

This clone was seen a handful of times. V is TRBV19 and J is TRBJ1-1, with TRBD1 matching over 8 bases. In germline, CDR1 is LNHDA, CDR2 SQIVND (reference sequence). Trimming cost V 4 bases and J 4 bases; bases outside gene matches: 5. This CDR3 contains 14 residues. The CDR3 is CASSNTGGSTEAFF. The CDR3 nucleotides are TGTGCCAGTAGTAACACAGGGGGGAGCACTGAAGCTTTCTTT.

The chain employs TRBV19 and TRBJ2-1, with 9 bases matching TRBD2. The germline CDR1 and CDR2 sequences are LNHDA and SQIVND (reference sequence). The V segment lost 3 bases and the J segment 1 base; nucleotides outside the gene matches: 4. This CDR3 region has 16 residues. In nucleotides, the CDR3 is TGTGCCAGTAGTATCTCGGCGGGAGGGTCCTACAATGAGCAGTTCTTC. Translating gives CASSISAGGSYNEQFF. The full variable domain, in which reference TRBV19 and TRBJ2-1 provide the parts outside the CDR3, is DGGITQSPKYLFRKEGQNVTLSCEQNLNHDAMYWYRQDPGQGLRLIYYSQIVNDFQKGDIAEGYSVSREKKESFPLTVTSAQKNPTAFYLCASSISAGGSYNEQFFGPGTRLTVL.

The V and J genes are TRBV6-5 and TRBJ2-5; 10 bases agree with TRBD1. The V gene end was trimmed by 6 bases and the J gene end by 5 bases; junction bases not matched to a gene: 9. In germline, CDR1 is MNHEY, CDR2 SVGAGI. The CDR3 runs 15 residues. The CDR3 DNA sequence: TGTGCCAGCAGCCGGACAGGGGGGTCCTGGGAGACCCAGTACTTC. Translation gives CASSRTGGSWETQYF.

Of note for this clone: Relative to the germline gene, one junction end is altered; a read error may explain this. Here the CDR3 reads CVTSPGQNTEAFF. As DNA, the CDR3 is TGTGTCACCAGTCCCGGACAGAACACTGAAGCTTTCTTT. The gene calls are TRBV24-1 and TRBJ1-1; D may be TRBD1 (5 bases). This CDR3 is built from 13 residues. Per the germline V gene, CDR1 is KGHDR and CDR2 is SFDVKD.

This clone was found once. The chain joins TRBV12-3 or TRBV12-4 to TRBJ1-2; D might be TRBD1 (5 bases). The CDR3 has 13 residues. The germline V and J ends were trimmed by 6 bases and 2 bases, with 10 bases remaining between them. The CDR3 spells CASRLRQNYGYTF. The CDR3 coding sequence is TGTGCCAGCAGACTCCGACAGAACTATGGCTACACCTTC.

The rearrangement joins TRBV30 to TRBJ1-4, with a possible D match to TRBD1 (6 bases). V was clipped by 0 bases and J by 3 bases, with 11 bases between them. This CDR3 comprises 15 residues. Germline-derived CDR1 and CDR2 are GTSNPN and SVGIG (reference sequence). CDR3 region: CAWSVPGQSNEKLFF. Written as DNA, the CDR3 is TGTGCCTGGAGTGTACCCGGACAGTCTAATGAAAAACTGTTTTTT.

The chain is built from TRBV6-6 and TRBJ2-5; 9 positions match TRBD2. The V gene's germline CDR1 is MNHNY and CDR2 SVGAGI (reference sequence). This CDR3 is built from 16 residues. Losses at the gene ends were 6 bases for V and 0 bases for J; bases not matched to a gene: 8. CDR3 region: CASSVGLAQYQETQYF. The CDR3 nucleotides are TGTGCCAGCAGCGTTGGACTAGCGCAATACCAAGAGACCCAGTACTTC.

The chain employs TRBV24-1 and TRBJ2-1, with 8 bases aligning to TRBD1. With 4 bases clipped from V and 9 bases from J, the junction kept 7 bases outside the gene matches. Germline V lookup: CDR1 KGHDR, CDR2 SFDVKD. The CDR3 runs 14 residues. Here the CDR3 reads CATSEPGTGGEQFF. CDR3 coding DNA: TGTGCCACCAGTGAGCCCGGGACAGGCGGTGAGCAGTTCTTC.

The gene calls are TRBV3-1 (or the pseudogene TRBV3-2) and TRBJ2-1; the D is unclear. In germline, CDR1 is LGHDT, CDR2 YNNKEL (reference sequence). Between the trimmed V and J ends, which lost 5 bases and 0 bases, there was a span of 14 bases. This CDR3 has 16 amino acids. CDR3 nucleotides: TGTGCCAGCAGCTCCCCACGGGTGAGCTCCTACAATGAGCAGTTCTTC. Encoded protein: CASSSPRVSSYNEQFF.

The chain employs TRBV5-1 and TRBJ1-2; D is unclear. The V gene's germline CDR1 is SGHRS and CDR2 YFSETQ. V was cut by 7 bases and J by 2 bases, with 9 bases left in between. The CDR3 runs 12 residues. The CDR3 region is CASGETNYGYTF. The CDR3 DNA is TGCGCCAGCGGGGAGACGAACTATGGCTACACCTTC.

The chain uses TRBV28 and TRBJ1-2; the match to TRBD1 covers 7 bases. CDR3 size: 13 residues. After removal of 6 bases from V and 3 bases from J, the junction contained 4 bases not matched to a gene. CDR1 and CDR2 from the germline V gene are MDHEN and SYDVKM. DNA of the CDR3: TGTGCCAGCAGCGTCGACAGGGACTATGGCTACACCTTC. This translates into CASSVDRDYGYTF.

The count of this clone is one. This chain joins TRBV19 and TRBJ1-2, with no clear D. V was shortened by 1 base and J by 7 bases, with 10 bases between the two germline ends. This CDR3 spans 13 amino acids. CDR1 and CDR2 from the germline V gene are LNHDA and SQIVND (reference sequence). CDR3 sequence reads: CASSIVGVPGYTF. The DNA for the CDR3 is TGTGCCAGTAGTATAGTCGGGGTCCCTGGCTACACCTTC.

The CDR3 reads CASRKQGANTGELFF. DNA for the CDR3: TGTGCCAGCAGAAAACAGGGCGCGAACACCGGGGAGCTGTTTTTT. This chain connects TRBV6-5 to TRBJ2-2; D possibly corresponds to TRBD1 (6 bases). Trimming stripped 6 bases from V and 0 bases from J, with 11 bases between. Germline V gives CDR1 MNHEY, CDR2 SVGAGI. The CDR3 sequence is 15 residues long.

The chain employs TRBV14 and TRBJ1-2, with D perhaps TRBD1 (6 bases). V gave up 2 bases and J gave up 4 bases, with 11 bases separating them. The CDR3 has 14 amino acids. Germline CDR1 and CDR2: SGHDN and FVKESK. The DNA of the CDR3 is TGTGCCAGCAGCCAAAATGAGGGGGTCTATGGCTACACCTTC. Translating it yields CASSQNEGVYGYTF.